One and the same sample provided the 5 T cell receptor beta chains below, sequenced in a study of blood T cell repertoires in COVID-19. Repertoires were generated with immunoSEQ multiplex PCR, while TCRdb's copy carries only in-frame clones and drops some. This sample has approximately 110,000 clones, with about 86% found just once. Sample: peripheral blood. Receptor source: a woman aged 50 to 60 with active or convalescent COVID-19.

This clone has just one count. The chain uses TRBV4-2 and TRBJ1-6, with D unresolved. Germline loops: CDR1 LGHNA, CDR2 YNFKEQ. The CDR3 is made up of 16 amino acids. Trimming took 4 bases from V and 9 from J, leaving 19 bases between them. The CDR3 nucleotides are TGTGCCAGCAGCCTCGAAGGTGGACTGACGACTTCACCCCTCCACTTT. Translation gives CASSLEGGLTTSPLHF.

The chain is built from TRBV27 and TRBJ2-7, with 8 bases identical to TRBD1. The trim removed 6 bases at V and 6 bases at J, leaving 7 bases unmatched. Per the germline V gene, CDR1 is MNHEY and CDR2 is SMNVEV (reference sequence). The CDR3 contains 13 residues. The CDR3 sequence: CASSSNTGGEQYF. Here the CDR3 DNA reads TGTGCCAGCAGCTCCAATACAGGGGGCGAGCAGTACTTC.

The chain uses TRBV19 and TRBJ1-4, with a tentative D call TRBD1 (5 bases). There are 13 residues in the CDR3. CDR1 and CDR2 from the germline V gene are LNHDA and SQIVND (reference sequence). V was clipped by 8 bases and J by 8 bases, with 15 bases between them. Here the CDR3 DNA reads TGTGCCAGTTCTAGGGGCCAGGAGGAAAAACTGTTTTTT. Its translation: CASSRGQEEKLFF.

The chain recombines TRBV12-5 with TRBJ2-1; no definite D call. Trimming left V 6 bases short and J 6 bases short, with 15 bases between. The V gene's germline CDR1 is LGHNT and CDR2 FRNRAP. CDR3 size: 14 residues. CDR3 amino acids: CASGQWPLSNEQFF. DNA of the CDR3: TGTGCTAGTGGGCAATGGCCCCTCTCCAATGAGCAGTTCTTC.

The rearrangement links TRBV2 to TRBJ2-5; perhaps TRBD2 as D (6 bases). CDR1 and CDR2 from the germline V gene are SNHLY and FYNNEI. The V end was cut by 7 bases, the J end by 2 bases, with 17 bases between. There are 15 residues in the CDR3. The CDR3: CASNQMGLGQETQYF. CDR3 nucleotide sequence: TGTGCCAGCAACCAGATGGGACTTGGGCAAGAGACCCAGTACTTC.